This T cell receptor beta chain originates from a study of control samples from healthy donors and cancer patients. The sample holds a few counts of this clone. Germline V gene data show CDR1 as LNHDA and CDR2 as SQIVND (reference sequence). Trimming took 4 bases from V and 0 from J, leaving 10 bases between them. The CDR3 length is 15 residues. Generated by immunoSEQ multiplex PCR, the TCRdb table keeps only in-frame clones and is missing some. Among about 180,000 clones, roughly 89% were seen once, and the ten largest hold about 1.4%. V is TRBV19 and J is TRBJ1-3, with D uncertain. This receptor was taken from a woman aged 45-60 years in good health. Specimen: blood. The DNA for the CDR3 is TGTGCCAGTAGTAAGGACGGAAGCTCTGGAAACACCATATATTTT. This sequence encodes CASSKDGSSGNTIYF.